The 9 T cell receptor beta chains listed next were all sequenced from one sample in a study of blood T cell repertoires in COVID-19. Profiling relied on immunoSEQ multiplex PCR, and the TCRdb table lists in-frame clones only, not all of them. This table holds 190,000 or so clones, around nine tenths found once. The sequenced sample was peripheral blood. The receptors were sampled from a woman between 18 and 29 years old who had recovered from COVID-19.

The V gene is TRBV24-1, the J gene TRBJ2-1; 8 nucleotides match TRBD2. CDR3 length equals 17 residues. The trim removed 6 bases at V and 10 bases at J, leaving 19 bases unmatched. Germline-derived CDR1 and CDR2 are KGHDR and SFDVKD. The CDR3 DNA reads TGTGCCACCAGTATTTCGGGGGGGACACTGCGAGTGGGGGAGCAGTTCTTC. Its protein is CATSISGGTLRVGEQFF.

V usage is TRBV4-2 and J usage is TRBJ2-1; TRBD2 might be the D (5 bases). V was clipped by 4 bases and J by 8 bases, with 18 bases between them. Germline values: CDR1 LGHNA, CDR2 YNFKEQ. The CDR3 contains 15 residues. Written as DNA, the CDR3 is TGTGCCAGCAGCCCCAGAGAGGGAGTACGCCATGAGCAGTTCTTC. Its translation is CASSPREGVRHEQFF.

The gene calls are TRBV7-7 and TRBJ2-3, with 7 bases fitting TRBD2. Losses at the gene ends were 5 bases for V and 7 bases for J; bases not matched to a gene: 6. The CDR3 sequence is 13 residues long. Germline V lookup: CDR1 SSHAT, CDR2 FNYEAQ (reference sequence). CDR3 DNA: TGTGCCAGCAGCACAGGACTAGTTAATACGCAGTATTTT. This encodes CASSTGLVNTQYF. Combining the CDR3 with reference TRBV7-7 and TRBJ2-3 gives the whole variable domain GAGVSQSPRYKVTKRGQDVTLRCDPISSHATLYWYQQALGQGPEFLTYFNYEAQPDKSGLPSDRFSAERPEGSISTLTIQRTEQRDSAMYRCASSTGLVNTQYFGPGTRLTVL.

The rearrangement uses TRBV5-5 and TRBJ1-6; D ambiguous. Germline V lookup: CDR1 SGHKS, CDR2 YYEKEE (reference sequence). The V end was cut by 7 bases, the J end by 5 bases, with 10 bases between. This CDR3 comprises 13 residues. The CDR3 sequence is CASGRDDNSPLHF. In nucleotides, the CDR3 is TGTGCCAGCGGCCGGGATGATAATTCACCCCTCCACTTT. The full variable domain, in which reference TRBV5-5 and TRBJ1-6 provide the parts outside the CDR3, is DAGVTQSPTHLIKTRGQQVTLRCSPISGHKSVSWYQQVLGQGPQFIFQYYEKEERGRGNFPDRFSARQFPNYSSELNVNALLLGDSALYLCASGRDDNSPLHFGNGTRLTVT.

J is TRBJ1-6 and V is TRBV27; 8 bases align to TRBD1. The V and J ends lost 8 bases and 0 bases, in that order; junction bases with no gene match: 3. CDR1 and CDR2 (germline): MNHEY, SMNVEV (reference sequence). This CDR3 is built from 15 residues. The CDR3 protein is CASWTGSSYNSPLHF. The CDR3 DNA follows: TGTGCCAGCTGGACAGGGAGCTCCTATAATTCACCCCTCCACTTT.

The CDR3 DNA follows: TGTGCCAGCTCACCCATAGGACTAACCGTCTCTGGGGCCAACGTCCTGACTTTC. Translation gives CASSPIGLTVSGANVLTF. V gene TRBV18 combines with J gene TRBJ2-6, with D tentatively TRBD2 (6 bases). Looked up from germline, CDR1 is KGHSH and CDR2 is LQKENI. CDR3 length: 18 amino acids. The V end lost 3 bases, the J end lost 0 bases, and 15 bases lay between the germline ends.

The chain combines TRBV2 with TRBJ2-7; no clear D. The V gene's germline CDR1 is SNHLY and CDR2 FYNNEI. CDR3 size: 13 residues. V was clipped by 4 bases and J by 6 bases, with 13 bases between them. For the CDR3, the DNA is TGTGCCAGCAGTGGACAAGTCGGCCTCGAGCAGTACGTC. Its protein is CASSGQVGLEQYV.

The genes are TRBV14 and TRBJ2-1; the D gene is possibly TRBD2 (6 bases). Trimming left V 1 base short and J 3 bases short, with 7 bases between. The V gene's germline CDR1 is SGHDN and CDR2 FVKESK. This CDR3 contains 14 residues. The CDR3 nucleotides are TGTGCCAGCAGCCAAGGACTAGGCTACAATGAGCAGTTCTTC. Translating gives CASSQGLGYNEQFF.

The V call is TRBV19, the J call TRBJ2-1, with 10 bases lining up with TRBD2. The germline gives CDR1 LNHDA, CDR2 SQIVND (reference sequence). V shed 4 bases and J 4 bases; nucleotides not matched to a gene: 4. This CDR3 comprises 15 residues. CDR3 region: CASSTGLATYNEQFF. CDR3 nucleotide sequence: TGTGCCAGTAGTACGGGACTAGCGACGTACAATGAGCAGTTCTTC.